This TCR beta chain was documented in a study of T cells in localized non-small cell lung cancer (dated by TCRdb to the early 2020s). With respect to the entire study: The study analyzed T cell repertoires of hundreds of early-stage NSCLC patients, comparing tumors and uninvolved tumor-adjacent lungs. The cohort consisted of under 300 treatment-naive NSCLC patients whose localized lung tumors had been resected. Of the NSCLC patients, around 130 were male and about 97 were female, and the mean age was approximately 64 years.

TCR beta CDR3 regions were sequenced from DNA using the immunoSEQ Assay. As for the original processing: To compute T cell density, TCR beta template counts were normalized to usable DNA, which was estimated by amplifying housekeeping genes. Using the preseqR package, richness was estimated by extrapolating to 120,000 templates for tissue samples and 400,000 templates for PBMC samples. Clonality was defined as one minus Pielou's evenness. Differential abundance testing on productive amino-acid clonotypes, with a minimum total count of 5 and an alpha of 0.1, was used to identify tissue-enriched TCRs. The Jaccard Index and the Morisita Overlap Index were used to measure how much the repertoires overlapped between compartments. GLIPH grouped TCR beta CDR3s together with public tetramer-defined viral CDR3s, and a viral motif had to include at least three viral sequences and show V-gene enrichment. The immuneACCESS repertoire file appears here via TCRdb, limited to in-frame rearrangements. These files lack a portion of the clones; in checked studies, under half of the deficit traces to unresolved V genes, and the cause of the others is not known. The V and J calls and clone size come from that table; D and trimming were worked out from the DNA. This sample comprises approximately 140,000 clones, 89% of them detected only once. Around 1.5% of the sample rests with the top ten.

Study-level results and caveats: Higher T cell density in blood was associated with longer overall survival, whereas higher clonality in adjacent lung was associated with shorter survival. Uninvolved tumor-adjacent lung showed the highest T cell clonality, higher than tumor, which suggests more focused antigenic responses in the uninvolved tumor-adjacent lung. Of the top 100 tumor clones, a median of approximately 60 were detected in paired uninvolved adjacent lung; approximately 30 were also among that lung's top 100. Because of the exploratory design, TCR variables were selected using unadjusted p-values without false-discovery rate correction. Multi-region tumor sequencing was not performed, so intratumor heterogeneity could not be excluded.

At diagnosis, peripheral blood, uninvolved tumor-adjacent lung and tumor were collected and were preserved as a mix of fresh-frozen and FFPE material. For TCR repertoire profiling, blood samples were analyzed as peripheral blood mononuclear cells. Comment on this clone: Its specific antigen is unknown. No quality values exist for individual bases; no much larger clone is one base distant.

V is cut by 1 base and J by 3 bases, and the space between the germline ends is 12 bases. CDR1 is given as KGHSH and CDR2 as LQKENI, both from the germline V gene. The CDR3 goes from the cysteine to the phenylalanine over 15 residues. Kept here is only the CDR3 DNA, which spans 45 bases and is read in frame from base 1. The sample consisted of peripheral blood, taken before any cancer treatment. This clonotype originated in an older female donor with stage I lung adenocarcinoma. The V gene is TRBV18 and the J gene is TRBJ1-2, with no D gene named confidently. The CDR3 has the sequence CASSPLPLRDYGYTF. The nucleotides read TGTGCCAGCTCACCACTGCCGCTACGGGACTATGGCTACACCTTC.